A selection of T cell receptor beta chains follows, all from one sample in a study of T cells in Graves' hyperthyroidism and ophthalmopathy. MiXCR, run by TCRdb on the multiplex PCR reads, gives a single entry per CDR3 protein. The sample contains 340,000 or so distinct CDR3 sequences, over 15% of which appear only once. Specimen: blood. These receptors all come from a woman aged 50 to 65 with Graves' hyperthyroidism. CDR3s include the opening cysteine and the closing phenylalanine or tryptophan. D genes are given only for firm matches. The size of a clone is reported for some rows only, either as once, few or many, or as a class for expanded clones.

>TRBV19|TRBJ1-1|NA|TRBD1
CASSMGWDRGAEAFF
TGTGCCAGTAGTATGGGGTGGGACAGGGGCGCTGAAGCTTTCTTT
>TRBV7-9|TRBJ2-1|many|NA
CASSLPPGESSYNEQFF
TGTGCCAGCAGCTTACCCCCGGGGGAGAGCTCCTACAATGAGCAGTTCTTC
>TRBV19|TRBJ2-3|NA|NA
CASSAPARTDTQYF
TGTGCCAGTAGTGCTCCGGCCCGGACAGATACGCAGTATTTT
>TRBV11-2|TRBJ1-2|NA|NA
CASSLGTYPPYGYTF
TGTGCCAGCAGCTTAGGCACTTATCCTCCCTATGGCTACACCTTC
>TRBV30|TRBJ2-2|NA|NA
CAWTRGDNTGELFF
TGTGCCTGGACACGCGGGGATAACACCGGGGAGCTGTTTTTT
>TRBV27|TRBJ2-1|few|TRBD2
CASSPVRGRTGLAVHEQFF
TGTGCCAGCAGCCCAGTCAGGGGCCGAACCGGACTAGCAGTGCATGAGCAGTTCTTC
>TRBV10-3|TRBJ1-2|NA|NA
CATEPAGAESYTF
TGTGCCACGGAGCCAGCAGGGGCGGAGAGCTACACCTTC
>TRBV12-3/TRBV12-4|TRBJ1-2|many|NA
CASSFTAEGTDGYTF
TGTGCCAGCAGTTTTACAGCGGAGGGTACGGATGGCTACACCTTC
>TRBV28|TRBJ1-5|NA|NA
CASSTTQVGGNQPQHF
TGTGCCAGCAGTACAACCCAGGTGGGGGGCAATCAGCCCCAGCATTTT
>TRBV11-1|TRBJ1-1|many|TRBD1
CASSPEGANTEAFF
TGTGCCAGCAGCCCTGAGGGGGCGAACACTGAAGCTTTCTTT
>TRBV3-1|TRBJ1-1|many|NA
CASSVGPRGAEAFF
TGTGCCAGCAGCGTGGGACCCCGAGGGGCTGAAGCTTTCTTT
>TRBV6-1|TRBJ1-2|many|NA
CASSLAGPREGYTF
TGTGCCAGCAGTCTCGCCGGGCCTCGGGAGGGCTACACCTTC
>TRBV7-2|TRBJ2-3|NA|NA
CASSPLNAGSTDTQYF
TGTGCCAGCAGCCCCCTGAACGCGGGTAGCACAGATACGCAGTATTTT
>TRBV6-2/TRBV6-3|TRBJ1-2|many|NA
CASRQPGRNYGYTF
TGTGCCAGCAGACAACCGGGACGAAACTATGGCTACACCTTC
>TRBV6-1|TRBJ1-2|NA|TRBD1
CASRAPDRDYGYTF
TGTGCCAGCAGAGCCCCGGACAGGGACTATGGCTACACCTTC
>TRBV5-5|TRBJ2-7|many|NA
CASSPTGSYEQYF
TGTGCCAGCAGCCCGACAGGTTCCTACGAGCAGTACTTC
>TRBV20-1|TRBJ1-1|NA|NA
CSARSRGTEAFF
TGCAGTGCTAGATCCCGGGGCACTGAAGCTTTCTTT